The text below deals with one TCR beta chain. The antigen is undetermined. The assay was immunoSEQ multiplex PCR, and TCRdb's table has in-frame clones only and misses some. The sample includes approximately 37,000 clones, roughly 82% of them seen just once. It was after approximately 11 days of culture that CD4+ T cells were isolated. The data belong to a study of vaccination effects on CD4 cells after COVID-19. Background on the study: A few million PBMC were placed in each well, which was supplemented with approximately 9.2 IU/ml IL-2 and around 10 ug/ml peptides.

Study results and limitations: From healthy vaccinees, only 1 of 255 vaccine-induced clones also reacted to common cold coronaviruses.

Specimen: CD4+ T cells from PBMCs cultured without peptide, collected before COVID-19 vaccination. The source of this sequence is a human donor who received a COVID-19 vaccine.

The CDR3 protein is CASSPRTGEKPQHF. In nucleotides, the CDR3 is TGCGCCAGCAGCCCCAGGACAGGGGAGAAACCCCAGCATTTT. V is TRBV4-1 and J is TRBJ1-5; 9 bases match TRBD1. With V trimmed by 4 bases and J by 10 bases, 8 bases remained unmatched. This CDR3 has 14 residues. In germline, CDR1 is MGHRA, CDR2 YSYEKL.